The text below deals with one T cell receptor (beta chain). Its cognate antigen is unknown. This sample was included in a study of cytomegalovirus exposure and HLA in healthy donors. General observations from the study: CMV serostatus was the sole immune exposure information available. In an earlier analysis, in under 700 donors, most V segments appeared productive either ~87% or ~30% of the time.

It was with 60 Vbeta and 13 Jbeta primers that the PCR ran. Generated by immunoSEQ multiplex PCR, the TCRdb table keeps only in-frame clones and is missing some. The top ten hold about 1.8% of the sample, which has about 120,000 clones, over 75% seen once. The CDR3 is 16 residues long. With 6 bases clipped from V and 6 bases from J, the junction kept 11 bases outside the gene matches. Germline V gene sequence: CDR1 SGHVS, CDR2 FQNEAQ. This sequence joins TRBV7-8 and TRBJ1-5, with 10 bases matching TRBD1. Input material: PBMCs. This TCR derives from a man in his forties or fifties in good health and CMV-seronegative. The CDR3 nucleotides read TGTGCCAGCAGTCCGGGACAGGGGAGTTTTAGTCAGCCCCAGCATTTT. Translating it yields CASSPGQGSFSQPQHF.